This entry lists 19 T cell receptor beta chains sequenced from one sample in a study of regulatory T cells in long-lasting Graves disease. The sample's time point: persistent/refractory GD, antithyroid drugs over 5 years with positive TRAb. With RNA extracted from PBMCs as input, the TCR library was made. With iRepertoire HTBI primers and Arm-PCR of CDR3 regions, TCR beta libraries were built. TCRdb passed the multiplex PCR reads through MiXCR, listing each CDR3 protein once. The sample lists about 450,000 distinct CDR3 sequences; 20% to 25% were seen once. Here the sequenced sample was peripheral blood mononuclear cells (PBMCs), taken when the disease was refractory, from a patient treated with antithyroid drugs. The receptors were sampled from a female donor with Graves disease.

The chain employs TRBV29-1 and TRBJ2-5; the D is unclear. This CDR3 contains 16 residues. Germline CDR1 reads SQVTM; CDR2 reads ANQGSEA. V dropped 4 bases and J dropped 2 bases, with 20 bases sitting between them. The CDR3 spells CSVGPVRVPEQETQYF. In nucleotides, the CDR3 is TGCAGCGTTGGGCCAGTTCGAGTTCCGGAACAAGAGACCCAGTACTTC.

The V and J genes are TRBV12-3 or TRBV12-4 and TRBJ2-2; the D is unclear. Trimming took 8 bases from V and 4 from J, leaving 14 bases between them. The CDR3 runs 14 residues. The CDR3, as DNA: TGTGCCAGCCGCCCGATTAGTCCCACCGGGGAGCTGTTTTTT. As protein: CASRPISPTGELFF.

CDR3 in DNA: TGTGCCAGCGGTCCTCGGACAGGGGGCGGCTATGGCTACACCTTC. Translated, it gives CASGPRTGGGYGYTF. The rearrangement joins TRBV28 to TRBJ1-2; TRBD1 agrees at 11 bases. V was clipped by 8 bases and J by 4 bases; unmatched bases: 9. Germline CDR1 and CDR2: MDHEN and SYDVKM. The CDR3 has 15 amino acids.

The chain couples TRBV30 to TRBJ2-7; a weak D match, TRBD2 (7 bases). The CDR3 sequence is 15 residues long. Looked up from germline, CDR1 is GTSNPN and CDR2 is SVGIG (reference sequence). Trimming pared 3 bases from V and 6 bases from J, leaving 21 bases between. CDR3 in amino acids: CAWSGAAGARIEQYF. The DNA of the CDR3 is TGTGCCTGGAGCGGGGCGGCGGGGGCGCGTATCGAGCAGTACTTC.

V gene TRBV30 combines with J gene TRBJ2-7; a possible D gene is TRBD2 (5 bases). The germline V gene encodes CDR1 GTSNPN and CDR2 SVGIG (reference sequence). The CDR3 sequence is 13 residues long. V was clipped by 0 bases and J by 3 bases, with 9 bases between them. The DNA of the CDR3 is TGTGCCTGGAGTGTACTCAGCGGCTACGAGCAGTACTTC. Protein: CAWSVLSGYEQYF. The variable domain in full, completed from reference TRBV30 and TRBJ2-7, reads SQTIHQWPATLVQPVGSPLSLECTVEGTSNPNLYWYRQAAGRGLQLLFYSVGIGQISSEVPQNLSASRPQDRQFILSSKKLLLSDSGFYLCAWSVLSGYEQYFGPGTRLTVT.

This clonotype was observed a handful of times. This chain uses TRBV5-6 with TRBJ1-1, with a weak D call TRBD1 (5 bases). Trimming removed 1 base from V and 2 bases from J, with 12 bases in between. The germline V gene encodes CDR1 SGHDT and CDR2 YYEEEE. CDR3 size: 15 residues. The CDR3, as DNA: TGTGCCAGCAGCTTGTCCAGGGAATTCAACACTGAAGCTTTCTTT. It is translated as CASSLSREFNTEAFF.

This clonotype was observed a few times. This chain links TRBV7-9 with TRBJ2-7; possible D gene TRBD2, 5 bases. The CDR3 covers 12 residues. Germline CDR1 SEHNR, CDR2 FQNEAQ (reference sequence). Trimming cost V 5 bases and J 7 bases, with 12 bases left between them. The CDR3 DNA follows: TGTGCCAGCAGCCTATCGACGGGGGAGCAGTACTTC. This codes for CASSLSTGEQYF.

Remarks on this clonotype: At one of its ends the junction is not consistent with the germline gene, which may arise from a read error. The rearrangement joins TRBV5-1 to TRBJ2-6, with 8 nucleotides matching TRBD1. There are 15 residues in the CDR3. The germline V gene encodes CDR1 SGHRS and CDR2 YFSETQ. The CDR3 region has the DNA TGTGCCAGCAGGGTCCAGGGGGCCGGGGCCAACGTCCTGACTTTC. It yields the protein CASRVQGAGANVLTF.

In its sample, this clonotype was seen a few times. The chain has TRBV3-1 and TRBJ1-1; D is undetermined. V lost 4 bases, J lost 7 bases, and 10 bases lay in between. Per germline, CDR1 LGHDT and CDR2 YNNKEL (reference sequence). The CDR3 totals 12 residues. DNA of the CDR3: TGTGCCAGCAGCCTGTTACAAGGTGAAGCTTTCTTT. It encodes CASSLLQGEAFF.

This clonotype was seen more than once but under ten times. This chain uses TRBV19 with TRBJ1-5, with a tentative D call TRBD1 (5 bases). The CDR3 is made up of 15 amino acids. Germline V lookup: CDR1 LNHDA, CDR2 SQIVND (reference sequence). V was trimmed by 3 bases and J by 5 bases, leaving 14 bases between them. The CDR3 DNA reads TGTGCCAGTAGTATTGGGCCAGGGAGGGATCAGCCCCAGCATTTT. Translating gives CASSIGPGRDQPQHF.

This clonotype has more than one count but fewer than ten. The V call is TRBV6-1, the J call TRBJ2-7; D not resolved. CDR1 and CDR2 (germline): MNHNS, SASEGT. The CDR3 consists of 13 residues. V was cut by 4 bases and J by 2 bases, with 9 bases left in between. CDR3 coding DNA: TGTGCCAGCAGTGCCGACGGTACCTACGAGCAGTACTTC. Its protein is CASSADGTYEQYF.

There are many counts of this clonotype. In nucleotides, the CDR3 is TGTGCCAGCAGATGGCCCTCTCCCGAGCAGTACTTC. It translates to CASRWPSPEQYF. The gene calls are TRBV2 and TRBJ2-7; D is ambiguous. Trimming stripped 6 bases from V and 6 bases from J, with 12 bases between. Germline V gene sequence: CDR1 SNHLY, CDR2 FYNNEI. The length of the CDR3 is 12 residues.

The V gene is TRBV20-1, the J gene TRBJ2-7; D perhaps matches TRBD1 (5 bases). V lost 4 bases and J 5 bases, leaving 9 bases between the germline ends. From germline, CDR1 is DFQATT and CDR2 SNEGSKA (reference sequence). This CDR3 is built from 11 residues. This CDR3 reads CSAIGRDEQYF. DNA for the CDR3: TGCAGTGCTATCGGCAGGGACGAGCAGTACTTC.

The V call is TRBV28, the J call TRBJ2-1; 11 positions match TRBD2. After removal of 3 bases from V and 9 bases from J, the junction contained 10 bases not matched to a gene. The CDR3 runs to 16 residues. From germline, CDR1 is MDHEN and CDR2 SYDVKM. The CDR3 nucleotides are TGTGCCAGCAGTTTGGGTTCTAGCGGGAGGAAGGGTGAGCAGTTCTTC. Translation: CASSLGSSGRKGEQFF.

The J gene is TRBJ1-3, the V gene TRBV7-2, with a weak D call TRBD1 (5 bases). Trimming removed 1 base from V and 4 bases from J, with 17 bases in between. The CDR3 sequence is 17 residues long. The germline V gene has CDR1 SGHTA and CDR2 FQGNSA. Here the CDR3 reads CASSLGAAGPSGNTIYF. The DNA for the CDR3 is TGTGCCAGCAGCTTAGGAGCAGCAGGGCCCTCCGGAAACACCATATATTTT.

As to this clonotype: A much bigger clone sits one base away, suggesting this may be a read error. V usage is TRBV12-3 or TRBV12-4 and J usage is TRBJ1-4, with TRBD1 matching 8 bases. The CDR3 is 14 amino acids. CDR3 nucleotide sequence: TGTGCCGGCAGTTGGGGACAGGCGGGTGAAAAACTGTTTTTT. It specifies CAGSWGQAGEKLFF.

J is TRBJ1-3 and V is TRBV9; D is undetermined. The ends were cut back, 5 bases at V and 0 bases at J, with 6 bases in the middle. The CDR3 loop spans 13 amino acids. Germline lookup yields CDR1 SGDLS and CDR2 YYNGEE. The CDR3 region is CASSGDSGNTIYF. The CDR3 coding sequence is TGTGCCAGCAGTGGGGACTCTGGAAACACCATATATTTT.

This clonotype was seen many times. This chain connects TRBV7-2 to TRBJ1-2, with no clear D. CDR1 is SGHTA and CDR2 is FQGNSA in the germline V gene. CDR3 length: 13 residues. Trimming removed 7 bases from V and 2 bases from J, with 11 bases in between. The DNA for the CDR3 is TGTGCCAGCAAAAGGCCGGGGAACTATGGCTACACCTTC. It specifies CASKRPGNYGYTF. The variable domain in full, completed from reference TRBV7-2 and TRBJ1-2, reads GAGVSQSPSNKVTEKGKDVELRCDPISGHTALYWYRQSLGQGLEFLIYFQGNSAPDKSGLPSDRFSAERTGGSVSTLTIQRTQQEDSAVYLCASKRPGNYGYTFGSGTRLTVV.

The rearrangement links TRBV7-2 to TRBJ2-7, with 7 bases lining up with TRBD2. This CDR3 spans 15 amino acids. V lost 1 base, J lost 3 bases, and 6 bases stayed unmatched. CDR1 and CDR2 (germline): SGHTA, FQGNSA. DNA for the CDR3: TGTGCCAGCAGCTTAGTTCCGGGCGGGGGCTACGAGCAGTACTTC. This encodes CASSLVPGGGYEQYF.